This T cell receptor (beta chain) emerged from a study of T cells after yellow fever vaccination. Study observations and caveats: The CD4 compartment and the CD8 compartment contained a small share of clonotypes in common. Once the booster was given, most primary-vaccination clones reappeared, at around 95% for CD4 and approximately 88% for CD8. FACS-sorted repertoires might harbor abundant contaminating clonotypes from the bulk population.

Trimming took off 5 bases at V and 10 bases at J, with 21 bases between the two ends. CDR3 length: 15 residues. Germline lookup yields CDR1 SGHVS and CDR2 FQNEAQ. This clonotype was detected ten times or more. The antigen remains undetermined. TCR cDNA, made by 5'RACE template switching, carried an added universal primer site and UMIs. TCRdb independently ran MiXCR on the 5' RACE reads; one entry per CDR3 protein. The sample has some 400,000 distinct CDR3 sequences, approximately 5.7% seen once. The chain has TRBV7-8 and TRBJ2-1; D is unclear. This receptor was identified in a man aged 25 to 45 who received the YFV17D yellow fever vaccine. The sample in question was PBMCs, obtained 5 days after the yellow fever booster vaccination. CDR3: CASSHRASSKEEQFF. In DNA form, the CDR3 reads TGTGCCAGCAGCCACCGGGCCTCCTCAAAGGAGGAGCAGTTCTTC.